These T cell receptor beta chains were read from a single sample in a study of T cells in Graves' hyperthyroidism and ophthalmopathy. One entry per CDR3 protein, called by TCRdb with MiXCR from the multiplex PCR reads. The repertoire holds roughly 380,000 distinct CDR3 sequences, 18% seen once, with 15% to 17% in the top ten. Sequencing used blood. The source is a woman between 40 and 55 years old with Graves' ophthalmopathy. CDR3s leave out the opening cysteine and the closing phenylalanine or tryptophan. The order of the fields is CDR3 protein, clone size, V gene. Where a row states a size, it is once, few, many or the class of an expanded clone; other rows omit it.

CDR3 protein: ASSLPSASGTYEQY; clone size: many; V gene: TRBV28
CDR3 protein: ASSPQGSEAF; clone size: many; V gene: TRBV18
CDR3 protein: ASSYGQKAF; clone size: many; V gene: TRBV6-5
CDR3 protein: ASSFLGVETQY; clone size: NA; V gene: TRBV12-3/TRBV12-4
CDR3 protein: ASSPWTSGRSQETQY; clone size: NA; V gene: TRBV7-8
CDR3 protein: AWRGQEPEKLF; clone size: many; V gene: TRBV30
CDR3 protein: ASSWRTAGAYEQY; clone size: medium-sized; V gene: TRBV12-3/TRBV12-4
CDR3 protein: ASSSSDRTYEQY; clone size: NA; V gene: TRBV9
CDR3 protein: SVQVGNEQY; clone size: many; V gene: TRBV29-1
CDR3 protein: ASSRDRGQPQH; clone size: few; V gene: TRBV6-2/TRBV6-3
CDR3 protein: ASRDRDMNTEAF; clone size: many; V gene: TRBV6-2/TRBV6-3
CDR3 protein: AIRKNTEAF; clone size: many; V gene: TRBV6-1
CDR3 protein: ASRAGAIYEQY; clone size: NA; V gene: TRBV28
CDR3 protein: ASSGRGLGQPQH; clone size: few; V gene: TRBV7-9
CDR3 protein: SVGLAGGFRTQY; clone size: many; V gene: TRBV29-1
CDR3 protein: ASSLGWGRTGELF; clone size: many; V gene: TRBV27
CDR3 protein: ASSYSGPSYEQY; clone size: NA; V gene: TRBV6-2/TRBV6-3
CDR3 protein: AWSVGLATDTQY; clone size: NA; V gene: TRBV30
CDR3 protein: SVGKLAGVSYEQY; clone size: NA; V gene: TRBV29-1
CDR3 protein: AINDRGAGVEQY; clone size: many; V gene: TRBV10-3
CDR3 protein: ASGVDRVYEQY; clone size: few; V gene: TRBV12-5
CDR3 protein: ASSERFLSYEQY; clone size: NA; V gene: TRBV7-2
CDR3 protein: ASSLLGFSVEQY; clone size: many; V gene: TRBV5-6